This T cell receptor beta chain originates from a study of response to subunit inactivated influenza vaccine. Each CDR3 protein gets one entry after TCRdb re-called the RT-PCR reads with MiXCR. The sample records hundreds of thousands of distinct CDR3 sequences, 12% to 15% being singletons. The CDR3 runs 13 residues. The germline gives CDR1 SNHLY, CDR2 FYNNEI. V lost 7 bases, J lost 5 bases, and 14 bases lay in between. Findings and limits, study-wide: Authors suggested seasonal influenza vaccinations each recruit few new T cells.

This clonotype was found a few times. Its antigen is as yet unknown. The clonotype originates from a man in his forties or fifties who received an inactivated influenza vaccine. Material: PBMCs from blood, obtained less than 15 days before vaccination. The rearrangement uses TRBV2 and TRBJ1-1; D possibly corresponds to TRBD1 (6 bases). DNA for the CDR3: TGTGCCAGCAACGGACAGCCCGTAACTGAAGCTTTCTTT. It translates to CASNGQPVTEAFF.